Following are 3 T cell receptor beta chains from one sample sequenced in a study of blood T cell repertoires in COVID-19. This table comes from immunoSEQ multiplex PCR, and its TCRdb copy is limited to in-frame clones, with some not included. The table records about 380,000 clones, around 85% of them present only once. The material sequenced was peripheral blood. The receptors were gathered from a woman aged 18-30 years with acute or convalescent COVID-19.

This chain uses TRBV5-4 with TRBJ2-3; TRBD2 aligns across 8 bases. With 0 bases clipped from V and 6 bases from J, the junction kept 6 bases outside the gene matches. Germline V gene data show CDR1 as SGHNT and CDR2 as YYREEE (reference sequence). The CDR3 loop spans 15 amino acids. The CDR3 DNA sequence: TGTGCCAGCAGCTTGGCGACGGGGGGGCCCGATACGCAGTATTTT. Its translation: CASSLATGGPDTQYF.

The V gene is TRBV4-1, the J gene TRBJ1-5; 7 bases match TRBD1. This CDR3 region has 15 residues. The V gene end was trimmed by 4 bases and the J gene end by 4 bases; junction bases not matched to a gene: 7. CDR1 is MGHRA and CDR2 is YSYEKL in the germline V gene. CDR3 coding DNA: TGCGCCAGCAGCCCCGCGACGACAGGGAATCAGCCCCAGCATTTT. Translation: CASSPATTGNQPQHF.

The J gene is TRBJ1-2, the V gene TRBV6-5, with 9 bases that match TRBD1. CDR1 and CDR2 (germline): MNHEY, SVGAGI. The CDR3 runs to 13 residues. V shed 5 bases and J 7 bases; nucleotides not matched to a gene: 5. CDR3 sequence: CASSRTGDGGYTF. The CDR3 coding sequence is TGTGCCAGCAGTCGGACAGGGGACGGTGGCTACACCTTC.